This TCR beta chain was captured by sequencing in a study of early T cells in non-severe SARS-CoV-2 infection. Germline-derived CDR1 and CDR2 are SQVTM and ANQGSEA. The CDR3 has 10 residues. V lost 6 bases to trimming and J lost 4 bases, with 6 bases between them. This clonotype was seen many times. TCRdb reprocessed the 5' RACE reads with MiXCR, giving one entry per CDR3 protein. The table lists over 55,000 distinct CDR3 sequences, 9.5% to 15% of them singletons. Sequencing used whole blood. The V call is TRBV29-1, the J call TRBJ2-5; D is unresolved. The TCR was taken from an adult who was a healthcare worker with PCR-confirmed SARS-CoV-2 infection or an uninfected control (not recorded which). The CDR3 protein is CSVLGETQYF. CDR3 coding DNA: TGCAGCGTACTGGGAGAGACCCAGTACTTC.